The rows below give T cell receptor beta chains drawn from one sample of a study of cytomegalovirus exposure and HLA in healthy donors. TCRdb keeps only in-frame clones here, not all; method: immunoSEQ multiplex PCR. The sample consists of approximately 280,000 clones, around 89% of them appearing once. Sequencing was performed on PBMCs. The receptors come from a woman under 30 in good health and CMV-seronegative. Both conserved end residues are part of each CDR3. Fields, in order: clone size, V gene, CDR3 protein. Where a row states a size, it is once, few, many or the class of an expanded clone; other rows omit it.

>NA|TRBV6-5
CASSYSKGSAPYEQYF
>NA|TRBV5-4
CASSFSSGTQYF
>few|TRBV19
CASTQTGSYGYTF
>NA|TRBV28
CASSLTGVKTEAFF
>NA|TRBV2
CASSERVPSGYTF
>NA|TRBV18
CASSPLGLAADNEQFF
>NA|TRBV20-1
CSAQGGRQYF
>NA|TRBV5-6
CASSLGLAGDPNNEQFF
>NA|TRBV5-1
CASSLARLTYEQYF
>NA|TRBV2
CASSLGGQGGNSPLHF
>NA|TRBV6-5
CASSYFDRAGETQYF
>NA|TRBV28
CASSVRGPHTEAFF
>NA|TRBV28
CASSLYTIGDYGYTF
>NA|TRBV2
CASKIRDTRIVTEAFF
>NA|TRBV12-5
CASGSGRQVSGETQYF
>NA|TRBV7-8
CASSLVGGRGDEQFF
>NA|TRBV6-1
CASRLIATDTQYF
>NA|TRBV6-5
CASSYGSGNTIYF
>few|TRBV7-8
CASSLELERARGYTF
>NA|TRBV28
CASSLRRSGQETQYF
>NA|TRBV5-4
CASSRGQGGYEQYF
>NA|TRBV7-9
CASSSEPWDRDNYGYTF
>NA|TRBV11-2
CASSSLGGSYEQYF
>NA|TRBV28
CASSQPPGGGRGTKNIQYF
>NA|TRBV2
CASPGPGNTEAFF
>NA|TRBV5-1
CASSSTGTRSSYNEQFF
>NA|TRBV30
CAWSVRGWGNYGYTF